Listed below are T cell receptor beta chains from one sample, sequenced in a study of T cells in Graves' hyperthyroidism and ophthalmopathy. One entry per CDR3 protein, called by TCRdb with MiXCR from the multiplex PCR reads. The table records approximately 600,000 distinct CDR3 sequences, over 12% of them present only once. What was sequenced was blood. The receptors come from a woman aged 18-30 years with Graves' ophthalmopathy. CDR3s include the opening cysteine and the closing phenylalanine or tryptophan. D genes are given only for firm matches. Clone size, where shown, is once, few, many, or a class for clones that have expanded.

J	V	size	D	DNA	CDR3
TRBJ1-1	TRBV4-1	-	TRBD1	TGCGCCAGCAGAGAAGGGGGCGCGAGCACTGAAGCTTTCTTT	CASREGGASTEAFF
TRBJ1-5	TRBV28	many	-	TGTGCCAGCAGTCGCGCTTTGGGCAATCAGCCCCAGCATTTT	CASSRALGNQPQHF
TRBJ2-7	TRBV7-2	many	TRBD2	TGTGCCAGCAGCGCGAGGACTAGCGGGAGGGTCTACGAGCAGTACTTC	CASSARTSGRVYEQYF
TRBJ2-7	TRBV7-9	many	-	TGTGCCAGCAGCCCCGAACTGGGACAAGGTCCCTACGAGCAGTACTTC	CASSPELGQGPYEQYF
TRBJ2-3	TRBV7-9	-	TRBD2	TGTGCCAGCAGCCCTGGGGTAGCGGGAGGGTGGACAGATACGCAGTATTTT	CASSPGVAGGWTDTQYF
TRBJ2-1	TRBV5-1	many	-	TGCGCCAGCAGCTTGGCCCAGGGACCCAGCGGTGAGCAGTTCTTC	CASSLAQGPSGEQFF
TRBJ1-2	TRBV27	many	TRBD1	TGTGCCAGCAGTTTCCAGACAGGGAACTATGGCTACACCTTC	CASSFQTGNYGYTF
TRBJ1-1	TRBV5-5	many	-	TGTGCCAGCATATCGACGCCGAACACTGAAGCTTTCTTT	CASISTPNTEAFF
TRBJ2-7	TRBV27	many	-	TGTGCCAGCAGGGTACGTTTTGGGGCCTACGAGCAGTACTTC	CASRVRFGAYEQYF
TRBJ1-2	TRBV28	many	TRBD1	TGTGCCAGCAGTCCGCAGTGGGACAGGGGCAACTATGGCTACACCTTC	CASSPQWDRGNYGYTF
TRBJ2-5	TRBV7-2	many	-	TGTGCCAGCACCCCTCGGGGTCTTGCGGCGGGGTCCGGGGAGACCCAGTACTTC	CASTPRGLAAGSGETQYF
TRBJ1-4	TRBV27	-	TRBD1	TGTGCCAGCAGTTCCAGGGGGCTGGGGGAAAAACTGTTTTTT	CASSSRGLGEKLFF
TRBJ2-1	TRBV28	many	TRBD2	TGTGCCAGCAGCGAGGGGCGGGAGAGACAGTTCTTC	CASSEGRERQFF
TRBJ1-2	TRBV5-6	few	-	TGTGCCAGCAGCTTGGAACTGGAGGGGCGGGAAGGCTACACCTTC	CASSLELEGREGYTF
TRBJ1-6	TRBV19	-	TRBD1	TGTGCCAGTAGTATCGAACAGGGGGCGCGATCACCCCTCCACTTT	CASSIEQGARSPLHF
TRBJ1-5	TRBV12-3/TRBV12-4	-	-	TGTGCCAGCAGTCCTCGAGGAATCAATCAGCCCCAGCATTTT	CASSPRGINQPQHF
TRBJ2-1	TRBV19	few	TRBD2	TGTGCCAGTAGTATAGACCTCGCCGTGGCGGGAGGGCCGTGGAATGAGCAGTTCTTC	CASSIDLAVAGGPWNEQFF